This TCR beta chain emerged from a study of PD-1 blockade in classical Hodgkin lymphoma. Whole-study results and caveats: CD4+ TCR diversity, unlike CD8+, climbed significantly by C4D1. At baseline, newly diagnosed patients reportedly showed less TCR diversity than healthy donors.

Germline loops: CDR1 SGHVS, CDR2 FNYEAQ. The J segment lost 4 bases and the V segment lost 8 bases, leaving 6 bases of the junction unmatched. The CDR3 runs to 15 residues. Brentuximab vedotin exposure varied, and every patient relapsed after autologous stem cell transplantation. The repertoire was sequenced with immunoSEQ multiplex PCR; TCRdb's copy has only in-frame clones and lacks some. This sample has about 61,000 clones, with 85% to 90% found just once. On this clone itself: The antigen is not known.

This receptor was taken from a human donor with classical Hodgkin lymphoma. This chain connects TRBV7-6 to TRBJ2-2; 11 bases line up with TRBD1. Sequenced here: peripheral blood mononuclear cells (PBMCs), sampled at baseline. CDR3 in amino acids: CASGGTGGTTGELFF. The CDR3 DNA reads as TGTGCCAGCGGGGGGACAGGGGGAACCACCGGGGAGCTGTTTTTT.